The clone carrying this T cell receptor (beta chain) was found once. These data are taken from a study of blood T cell repertoires in COVID-19. At the level of the study: Whether acute or convalescent, the COVID-19 samples came from the United States, Italy and Spain.

After removal of 9 bases from V and 1 base from J, the junction contained 3 bases not matched to a gene. CDR3 length: 13 residues. Germline loops: CDR1 MNHEY, CDR2 SVGAGI. Produced via immunoSEQ multiplex PCR; TCRdb's table is partial and in-frame only. The data hold over 250,000 clones, with approximately 86% observed a single time. V and J are TRBV6-5 and TRBJ2-3, with 8 bases that match TRBD1. The sequencing input was PBMCs or T cells enriched from blood (not recorded which). This clonotype originated in a woman aged 18-29 years who had recovered from COVID-19. CDR3 region: CASQGAGTDTQYF. The CDR3 coding sequence is TGTGCCAGTCAGGGGGCGGGCACAGATACGCAGTATTTT.